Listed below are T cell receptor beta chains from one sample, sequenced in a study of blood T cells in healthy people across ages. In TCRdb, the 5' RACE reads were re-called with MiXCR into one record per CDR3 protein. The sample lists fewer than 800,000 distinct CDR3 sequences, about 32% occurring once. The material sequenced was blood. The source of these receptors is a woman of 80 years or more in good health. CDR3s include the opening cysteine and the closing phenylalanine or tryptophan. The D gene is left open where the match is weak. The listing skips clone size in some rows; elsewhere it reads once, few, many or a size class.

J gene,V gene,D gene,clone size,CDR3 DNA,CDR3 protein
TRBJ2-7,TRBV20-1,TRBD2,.,TGCAGTGCTAGAGGACTAGCGGGAGGTGAGCAGTACTTC,CSARGLAGGEQYF
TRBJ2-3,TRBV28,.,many,TGTGCCAGCAGTTTCCAGGGTCCATTAGGAGATACGCAGTATTTT,CASSFQGPLGDTQYF
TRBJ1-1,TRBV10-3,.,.,TGTGCCATCAGTGAGTCGAGTGGGACGAAAACTGAAGCTTTCTTT,CAISESSGTKTEAFF
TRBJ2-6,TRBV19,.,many,TGTGCCAGTAGTTTTGACACTTTCAGAAAATCTGGGGCCAACGTCCTGACTTTC,CASSFDTFRKSGANVLTF
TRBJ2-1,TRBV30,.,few,TGTGTCTGGAGTCCTGACAATGAGCAGTTCTTC,CVWSPDNEQFF
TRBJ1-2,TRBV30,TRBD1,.,TGTGCCTCCACTCAGGGGGCCTATGGCTACACCTTC,CASTQGAYGYTF
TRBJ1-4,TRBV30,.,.,TGTGCCTGGAGGGGCTTAAGGGAAAAACTGTTTTTT,CAWRGLREKLFF
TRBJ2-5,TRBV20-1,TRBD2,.,TGCAGTGCTAGAGAATTAGCGGGAGAACAAGAGACCCAGTACTTC,CSARELAGEQETQYF
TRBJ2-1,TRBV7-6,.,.,TGTGCCATTTCGAAGGGTAGGGGGCGGGGTGAGCAGTTCTTC,CAISKGRGRGEQFF
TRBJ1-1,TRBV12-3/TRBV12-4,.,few,TGTGCCAGCAGACCCCCTCAGAACACTGAAGCTTTCTTT,CASRPPQNTEAFF
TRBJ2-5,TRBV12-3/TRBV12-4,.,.,TGTGCCAGCAATTCTGGGGGCAATGAGCAGTACTTC,CASNSGGNEQYF
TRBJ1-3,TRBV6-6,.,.,TGTGCCAGCAGTTACGACCTCTCTGGAAACACCATATATTTT,CASSYDLSGNTIYF
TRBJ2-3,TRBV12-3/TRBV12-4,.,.,TGTGCCAGCAGTTTTGGAGTAGAATCGCAGTATTTT,CASSFGVESQYF
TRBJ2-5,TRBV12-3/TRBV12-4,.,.,TGTGCCAGCAAGGACGGCCAAGAGACCCAGTACTTC,CASKDGQETQYF
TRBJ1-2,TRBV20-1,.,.,TGCAGTGCCCAGACAGACACCTATGGCTACACCTTC,CSAQTDTYGYTF
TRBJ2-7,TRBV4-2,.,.,TGTGCCAGCAGCCAAGAAGGCGGGACGCTCTACGAGCAGTACTTC,CASSQEGGTLYEQYF
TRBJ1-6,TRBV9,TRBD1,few,TGTGCCAGCAGCGTAGGGACAGGGCGATTGTCACCCCTCCACTTT,CASSVGTGRLSPLHF
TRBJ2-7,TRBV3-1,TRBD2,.,TGTGCCAGCAGCCCCGGACTAGCGGGGGGAGGCAATGAGCAGTACTTC,CASSPGLAGGGNEQYF
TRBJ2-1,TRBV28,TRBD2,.,TGTGCCAGCAGCTATCCCCCTCCTAGCGGGAGAGACAATGAGCAGTTCTTC,CASSYPPPSGRDNEQFF
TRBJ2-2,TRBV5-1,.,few,TGCGCCAGCAGCTTGGCAACGGGGGAGCTGTTTTTT,CASSLATGELFF
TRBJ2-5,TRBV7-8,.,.,TGTGCCAGCAGCTTAAGGGGGGGAGGCCAGTACTTC,CASSLRGGGQYF
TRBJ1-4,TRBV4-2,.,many,TGTGCCAGCAGCCAAGATCCAGCTCCAACTAATGAAAAACTGTTTTTT,CASSQDPAPTNEKLFF
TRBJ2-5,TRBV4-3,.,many,TGCGCCAGCGCCCAGGGGACTGTGGGGACCCAGTACTTC,CASAQGTVGTQYF
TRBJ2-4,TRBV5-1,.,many,TGCGCCAGCAGCTACACAGGAGGAAACATTCAGTACTTC,CASSYTGGNIQYF
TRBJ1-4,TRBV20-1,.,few,TGCAGTGCCCTGGAGGGCAAATCAACTAATGAAAAACTGTTTTTT,CSALEGKSTNEKLFF
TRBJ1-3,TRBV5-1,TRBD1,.,TGCGCCAGCCGCCCAGGCCTATCCCGACAGGGGCCCTCTGGAAACACCATATATTTT,CASRPGLSRQGPSGNTIYF
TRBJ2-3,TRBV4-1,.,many,TGCGCCAGCAGCCACCAAGGGAGGGGGGGCAGCACAGATACGCAGTATTTT,CASSHQGRGGSTDTQYF
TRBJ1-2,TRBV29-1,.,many,TGCAGCGTTGAGACTAACTATGGCTACACCTTC,CSVETNYGYTF
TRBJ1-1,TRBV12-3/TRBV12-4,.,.,TGTGCCAGCAGTTTAGCGGGGGCAGATGAAGCTTTCTTT,CASSLAGADEAFF
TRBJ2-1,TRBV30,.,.,TGTGCCTGGAACCCTGGACTGCCTCATGAGCAGTTCTTC,CAWNPGLPHEQFF
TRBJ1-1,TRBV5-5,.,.,TGTGCCAGCAGCTCCTCCGGGAGAACGGGCACTGAAGCTTTCTTT,CASSSSGRTGTEAFF
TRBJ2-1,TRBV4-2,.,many,TGTGCCAGCAGCCAAGGGGCGAGGGGAGTAAATGAGCAGTTCTTC,CASSQGARGVNEQFF
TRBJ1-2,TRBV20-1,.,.,TGCAGTGCTAGCGAGGCGGGGGCTCACTCCCGAGGCTACACCTTC,CSASEAGAHSRGYTF
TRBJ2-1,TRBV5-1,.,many,TGCGCCAGCAGCCTGACGACCCCCGCGAGGGCATACAATGAGCAGTTCTTC,CASSLTTPARAYNEQFF
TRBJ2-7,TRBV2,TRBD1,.,TGTGCCAGCAGCGCCCTGGGACAGGGTACCCACGAGCAGTACTTC,CASSALGQGTHEQYF
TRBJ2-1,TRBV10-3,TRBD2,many,TGTGCCATCAGTGAACGGGAGGGTAATGAGCAGTTCTTC,CAISEREGNEQFF
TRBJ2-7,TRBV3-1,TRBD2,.,TGTGCCAGCTCAGCCAAGCATATCGGGGGGGACTCCTACGAGCAGTACTTC,CASSAKHIGGDSYEQYF
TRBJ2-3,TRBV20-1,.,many,TGCAGTGCTAGAGATCGGACTTGGCAAAGCACAGATACGCAGTATTTT,CSARDRTWQSTDTQYF
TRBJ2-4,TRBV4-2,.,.,TGTGCCAGCAGCCATGGTCTGGAAAACATTCAGTACTTC,CASSHGLENIQYF
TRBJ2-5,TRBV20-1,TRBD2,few,TGCAGTGCCCCAGGGCGGGGGGACTACAATGAGCAGTACTTC,CSAPGRGDYNEQYF
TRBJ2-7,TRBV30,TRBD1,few,TGTGCCTGGAGCGCCCCGGACAGGGGGTTCGACGAGCAGTACTTC,CAWSAPDRGFDEQYF
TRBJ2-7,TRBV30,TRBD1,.,TGTGCCTGGAGCCCCGGCGATCAGGGGGAGACCGAGTACTTC,CAWSPGDQGETEYF
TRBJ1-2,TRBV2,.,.,TGTGCCAGCGTGGGTGCAGGGCATCTCTATGGCTACACCTTC,CASVGAGHLYGYTF
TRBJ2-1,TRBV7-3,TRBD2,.,TGTGCCAGCAGACCGACTAGCGGGAGTCTCCATGAGCAGTTCTTC,CASRPTSGSLHEQFF
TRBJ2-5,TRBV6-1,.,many,TGTGCCAGCAGTGAATACAGGTTGCAAGAGACCCAGTACTTC,CASSEYRLQETQYF
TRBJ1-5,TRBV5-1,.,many,TGCGCCAGCAGGTCATTCGGGGGATCCGATCAGCCCCAGCATTTT,CASRSFGGSDQPQHF
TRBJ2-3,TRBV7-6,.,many,TGTGCCAGCGGGCGGGGCACAGATACGCAGTATTTT,CASGRGTDTQYF
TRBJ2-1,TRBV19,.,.,TGTGCCAGTAGTAAGATAACCTCGGGCAATGAGCAGTTCTTC,CASSKITSGNEQFF
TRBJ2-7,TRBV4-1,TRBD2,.,TGCGCCAGCAGCGAACTAGCGTTGCTCTCCTACGAGCAGTACTTC,CASSELALLSYEQYF
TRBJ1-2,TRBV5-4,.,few,TGTGCCAGCAGCTTGAACACGGCTGACTACACCTTC,CASSLNTADYTF
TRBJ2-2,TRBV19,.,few,TGTGCCAGTAGTTCTGGGACCAACACCGGGGAGCTGTTTTTT,CASSSGTNTGELFF
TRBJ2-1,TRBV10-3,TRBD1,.,TGTGCCATCATTAACGGGACAGGGGGCGGGCAGTTCTTC,CAIINGTGGGQFF
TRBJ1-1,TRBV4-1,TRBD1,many,TGCGCCAGCAGCCGTGGACAGGGACCGAACACTGAAGCTTTCTTT,CASSRGQGPNTEAFF
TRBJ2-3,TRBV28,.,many,TGTGCCAGCGGTCGGATAGGAGGGGAGCAGTATTTT,CASGRIGGEQYF
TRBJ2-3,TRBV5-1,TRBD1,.,TGCGCCAGCAGCCCGACAGGGGGCGGGGATACGCAGTATTTT,CASSPTGGGDTQYF
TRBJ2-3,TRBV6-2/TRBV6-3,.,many,TGTGCCAGCAGTTACGACACAGGATGGTCAGATACGCAGTATTTT,CASSYDTGWSDTQYF
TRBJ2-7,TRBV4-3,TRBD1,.,TGCGCCAGCAGCCATTCGACAGGGACCTACGAGCAGTACTTC,CASSHSTGTYEQYF
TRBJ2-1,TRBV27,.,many,TGTGCCAGCAGCCCATTAACAGGACACAATGAGCAGTTCTTC,CASSPLTGHNEQFF
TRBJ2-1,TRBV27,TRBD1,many,TGTGCCAGCAGTCCACTGGACAGGGTCGAGGAGCAGTTCTTC,CASSPLDRVEEQFF